A selection of T cell receptor beta chains follows, all from one sample in a study of OX40 agonist ivuxolimab in advanced cancers. Method: immunoSEQ multiplex PCR; TCRdb's copy keeps in-frame clones and lacks some. The data hold tens of thousands of clones, with 85% to 90% observed a single time. Here the sequenced sample was CD4+ or CD8+ T cells sorted from blood, taken in a trial of the OX40 agonist ivuxolimab. The receptors stem from an adult with an advanced solid tumor such as melanoma, head and neck, liver or kidney cancer. The CDR3 runs from the conserved cysteine through the conserved F or W. The D gene is left open where the match is weak. Part of the rows lack a size; the others show once, few, many or a class for expanded clones.

>TRBJ2-7|-|-|TRBV5-6
TGTGCCAGCAGCTTAGAGATAAAACTCTACGAGCAGTACTTC
CASSLEIKLYEQYF
>TRBJ1-5|TRBD1|-|TRBV27
TGTGCCAGCAGCCACGAGGGGACAGGGTGCCCCCAACAGCCCCAGCATTTT
CASSHEGTGCPQQPQHF
>TRBJ2-5|TRBD2|once|TRBV12-5
TGTGCTAGTGGTTTGGTTGCTAGCGGGCTACAAGAGACCCAGTACTTC
CASGLVASGLQETQYF
>TRBJ2-3|TRBD2|-|TRBV6-5
TGTGCCAGCAGGACGGGACTAGCGGCAGATACGCAGTATTTT
CASRTGLAADTQYF
>TRBJ2-3|TRBD1|once|TRBV6-6
TGTGCCAGCAGGACAGGGTCCAGCACAGATACGCAGTATTTT
CASRTGSSTDTQYF
>TRBJ2-7|-|-|TRBV14
TGTGCCAGCAGCCAAAAGGGGACTCCGAGGGAGCAGTACTTC
CASSQKGTPREQYF
>TRBJ2-3|TRBD2|-|TRBV30
TGTGCCTGGGCTGGGACTAGCGGGAGTGATACGCAGTATTTT
CAWAGTSGSDTQYF
>TRBJ1-5|-|-|TRBV18
TGTGCCAGCTCACCACCTGGCGGGGGAGTAGGTCAGCCCCAGCATTTT
CASSPPGGGVGQPQHF
>TRBJ2-5|TRBD1|once|TRBV9
TGTGCCAGCAGCACAAGACAGGGGGCCGGGGAGACCCAGTACTTC
CASSTRQGAGETQYF
>TRBJ2-1|TRBD2|-|TRBV5-4
TGTGCCAGCAGCTTGGATACGCGGGAGCGGGATGAGCAGTTCTTC
CASSLDTRERDEQFF
>TRBJ1-1|-|-|TRBV6-6
TGTGCCCACGGGGCAAACAGGGCTGAAGCTTTCTTT
CAHGANRAEAFF
>TRBJ1-5|TRBD1|once|TRBV19
TGTGCCAGTAGTGGGGGACAGGGAGTGGCCAATCAGCCCCAGCATTTT
CASSGGQGVANQPQHF
>TRBJ2-3|TRBD2|-|TRBV11-1
TGTGCCAGCAGCTTAGGACAACTAGCGGGGAGCACAGATACGCAGTATTTT
CASSLGQLAGSTDTQYF
>TRBJ1-2|TRBD1|-|TRBV5-1
TGCGCCAGCAGCCCGAGCAGGGGGGAAGGCTATGGCTACACCTTC
CASSPSRGEGYGYTF
>TRBJ2-1|-|few|TRBV7-3
TGTGCCAGCAGCTTAGGGCCACCATACAATGAGCAGTTCTTC
CASSLGPPYNEQFF
>TRBJ2-7|TRBD2|once|TRBV7-9
TGTGCCAGCAGCTCGGGGGGACTACCGGGCGAGCAGTACTTC
CASSSGGLPGEQYF
>TRBJ1-4|TRBD1|-|TRBV25-1
TGTGCCAGCAGTGAAGGGACAGGCGGAAATGAAAAACTGTTTTTT
CASSEGTGGNEKLFF
>TRBJ2-7|-|-|TRBV6-5
TGTGCCAGCAGGCCGAACAATGTCTACGAGCAGTACTTC
CASRPNNVYEQYF
>TRBJ1-3|-|-|TRBV2
TGTGCCAGCAGTGTCCGAGACAACTCTGGAAACACCATATATTTT
CASSVRDNSGNTIYF
>TRBJ1-3|-|once|TRBV5-1
TGCGCCAGCAGCTTGGCCCCCGGGAGGTCTCAAAACACCATATATTTT
CASSLAPGRSQNTIYF
>TRBJ1-5|-|once|TRBV19
TGTGCCAGTATGTGGTCTCGCTATAGCAATCAGCCCCAGCATTTT
CASMWSRYSNQPQHF
>TRBJ1-2|-|-|TRBV7-9
TGTGCCAGCAGTCAAAGGGGTGGCCTTTCTAACTATGGCTACACCTTC
CASSQRGGLSNYGYTF
>TRBJ1-2|TRBD1|-|TRBV19
TGTGCCAGCGGACGGACAGGGGGTGGAAAAGGCTACACCTTC
CASGRTGGGKGYTF
>TRBJ2-6|-|-|TRBV7-3
TGTGCCAGCAGCTTAAACCCCGCAGGGTCTGGGGCCAACGTCCTGACTTTC
CASSLNPAGSGANVLTF